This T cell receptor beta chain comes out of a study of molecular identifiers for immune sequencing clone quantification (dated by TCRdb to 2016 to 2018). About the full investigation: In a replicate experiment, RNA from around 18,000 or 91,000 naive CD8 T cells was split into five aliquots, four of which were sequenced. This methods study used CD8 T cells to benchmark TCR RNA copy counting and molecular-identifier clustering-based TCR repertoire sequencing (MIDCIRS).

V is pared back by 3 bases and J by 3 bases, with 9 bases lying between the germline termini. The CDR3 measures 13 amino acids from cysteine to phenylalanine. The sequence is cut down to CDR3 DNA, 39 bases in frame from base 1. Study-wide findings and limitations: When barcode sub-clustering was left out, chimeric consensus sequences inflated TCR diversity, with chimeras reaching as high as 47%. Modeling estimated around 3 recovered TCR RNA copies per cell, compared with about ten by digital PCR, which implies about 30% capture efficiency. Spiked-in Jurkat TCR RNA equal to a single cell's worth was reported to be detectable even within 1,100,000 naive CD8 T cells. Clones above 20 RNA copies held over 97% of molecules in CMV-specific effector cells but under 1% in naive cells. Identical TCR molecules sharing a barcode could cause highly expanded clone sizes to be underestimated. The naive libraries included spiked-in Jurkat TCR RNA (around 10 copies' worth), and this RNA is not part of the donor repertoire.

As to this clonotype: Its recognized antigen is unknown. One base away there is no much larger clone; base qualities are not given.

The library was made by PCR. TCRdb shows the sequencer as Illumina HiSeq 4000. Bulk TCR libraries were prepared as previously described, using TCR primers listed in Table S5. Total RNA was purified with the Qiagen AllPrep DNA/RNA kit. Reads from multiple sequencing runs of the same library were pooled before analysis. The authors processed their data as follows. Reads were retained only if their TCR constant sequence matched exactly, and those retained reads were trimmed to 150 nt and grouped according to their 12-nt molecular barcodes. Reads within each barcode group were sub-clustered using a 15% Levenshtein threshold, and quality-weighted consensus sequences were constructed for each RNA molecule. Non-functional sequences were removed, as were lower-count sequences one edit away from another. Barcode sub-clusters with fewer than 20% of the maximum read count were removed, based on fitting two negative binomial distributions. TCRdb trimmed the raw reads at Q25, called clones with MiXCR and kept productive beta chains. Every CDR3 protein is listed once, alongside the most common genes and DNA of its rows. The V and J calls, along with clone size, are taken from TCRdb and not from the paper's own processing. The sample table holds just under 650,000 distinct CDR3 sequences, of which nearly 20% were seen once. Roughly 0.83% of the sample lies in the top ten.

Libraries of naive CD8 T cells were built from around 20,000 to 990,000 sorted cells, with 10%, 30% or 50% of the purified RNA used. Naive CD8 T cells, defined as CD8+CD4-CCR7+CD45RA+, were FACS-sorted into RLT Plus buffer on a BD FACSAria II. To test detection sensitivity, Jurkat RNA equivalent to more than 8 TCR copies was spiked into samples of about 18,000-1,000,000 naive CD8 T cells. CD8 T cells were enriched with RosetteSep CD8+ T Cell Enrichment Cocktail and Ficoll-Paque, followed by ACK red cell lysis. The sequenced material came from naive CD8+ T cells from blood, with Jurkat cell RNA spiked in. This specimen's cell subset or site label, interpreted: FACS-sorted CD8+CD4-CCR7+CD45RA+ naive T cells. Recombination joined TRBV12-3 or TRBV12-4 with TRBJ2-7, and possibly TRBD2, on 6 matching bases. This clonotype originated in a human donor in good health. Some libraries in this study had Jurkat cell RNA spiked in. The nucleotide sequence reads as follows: TGTGCCAGCAGTTTCGGGGGAATCTACGAGCAGTACTTC. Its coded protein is CASSFGGIYEQYF.